The rows below give T cell receptor beta chains drawn from one sample of a study of blood T cell repertoires in COVID-19. This table comes from immunoSEQ multiplex PCR, and its TCRdb copy is limited to in-frame clones, with some not included. The sample holds 240,000 or so clones, 80% to 85% seen once. Source material: peripheral blood. The receptor set was obtained from a woman aged 55-70 years with active or convalescent COVID-19. Both conserved end residues are part of each CDR3.

J gene | CDR3 length | V gene | CDR3 protein
TRBJ2-2 | 16 | TRBV6-2/TRBV6-3 | CASSPEDRDGSGELFF
TRBJ1-1 | 16 | TRBV4-2 | CASSQDGDSLNTEAFF
TRBJ2-5 | 17 | TRBV7-2 | CASSLVGAGASQETQYF
TRBJ1-6 | 15 | TRBV6-2/TRBV6-3 | CASSYLQQGNSPLHF
TRBJ1-1 | 21 | TRBV3-1/TRBV3-2 | CASSSYHLQSLRGPWSTEAFF
TRBJ2-7 | 16 | TRBV7-2 | CASSLAHGLDTYEQYF
TRBJ1-3 | 10 | TRBV7-2 | CASRRDTIYF
TRBJ1-1 | 16 | TRBV11-1 | CASSKPTGGRGTEAFF
TRBJ1-1 | 15 | TRBV3-1/TRBV3-2 | CASSQEGGVTSEAFF
TRBJ1-2 | 16 | TRBV28 | CASSLPGQGRGYGYTF
TRBJ1-5 | 15 | TRBV10-2 | CASSDPGPRDQPQHF
TRBJ1-6 | 15 | TRBV7-2 | CASSLAGGVATPLHF
TRBJ1-1 | 14 | TRBV18 | CASSPPGSATEAFF
TRBJ1-3 | 15 | TRBV27 | CASSLKGASGNTIYF
TRBJ2-2 | 14 | TRBV5-1 | CASTGGPSTGELFF
TRBJ2-5 | 13 | TRBV10-3 | CAITRGAQETQYF
TRBJ1-1 | 13 | TRBV12-3/TRBV12-4 | CASSLVGRGHAFF
TRBJ1-2 | 15 | TRBV6-5 | CASRDRRGLTYGYTF
TRBJ2-7 | 16 | TRBV5-1 | CASSSEGTGRQYEQYF
TRBJ2-1 | 16 | TRBV9 | CASSPIGGDYMDEQFF
TRBJ2-7 | 15 | TRBV5-1 | CASSLEGQGPYEQYF
TRBJ2-2 | 15 | TRBV4-3 | CASSQGTSGVGELFF
TRBJ1-1 | 14 | TRBV7-9 | CASSPRTGNTEAFF
TRBJ1-4 | 14 | TRBV7-9 | CASSLARYSEKLFF
TRBJ1-5 | 16 | TRBV14 | CASSQGIRTGGQPQHF
TRBJ2-7 | 13 | TRBV3-1/TRBV3-2 | CASSPTGSYEQYF
TRBJ1-6 | 16 | TRBV6-2/TRBV6-3 | CASSYTGQGRNSPLHF
TRBJ2-3 | 15 | TRBV30 | CACESGGARGGTQYF
TRBJ1-3 | 16 | TRBV2 | CASSEGTWGSGNTIYF
TRBJ1-1 | 14 | TRBV19 | CASSISRGYTEAFF